This entry lists 21 T cell receptor beta chains sequenced from one sample in a study of blood T cell repertoires in COVID-19. Generated by immunoSEQ multiplex PCR, the TCRdb table keeps only in-frame clones and is missing some. Counted here are tens of thousands of clones, about three quarters occurring once; the ten biggest clones make up 25% to 35%. The sequencing input was peripheral blood. All receptors derive from a woman in her 70s with acute or convalescent COVID-19.

The rearrangement joins TRBV19 to TRBJ2-3, with 12 bases that match TRBD1. The CDR3 is 14 amino acids. J lost 6 bases, V lost 3 bases, and 1 base had no gene match. Germline V gene data show CDR1 as LNHDA and CDR2 as SQIVND (reference sequence). CDR3 nucleotide sequence: TGTGCCAGTAGTATTGGGACAGGGGGCGATACGCAGTATTTT. It encodes CASSIGTGGDTQYF. The full variable domain, in which reference TRBV19 and TRBJ2-3 provide the parts outside the CDR3, is DGGITQSPKYLFRKEGQNVTLSCEQNLNHDAMYWYRQDPGQGLRLIYYSQIVNDFQKGDIAEGYSVSREKKESFPLTVTSAQKNPTAFYLCASSIGTGGDTQYFGPGTRLTVL.

In its sample, this clone was seen once. The chain employs TRBV3-1 (or the pseudogene TRBV3-2) and TRBJ1-6; D is ambiguous. Between the trimmed V and J ends, which lost 0 bases and 7 bases, there was a span of 4 bases. Germline V gives CDR1 LGHDT, CDR2 YNNKEL (reference sequence). The CDR3 totals 13 residues. CDR3 loop: CASSQERNSPLHF. Here the CDR3 DNA reads TGTGCCAGCAGCCAAGAGCGGAATTCACCCCTCCACTTT.

This chain connects TRBV5-1 to TRBJ2-3; 8 bases are shared with TRBD1. The CDR3 is 15 amino acids. Germline CDR1 SGHRS, CDR2 YFSETQ. V lost 4 bases and J lost 0; bases outside the gene matches: 4. This CDR3 reads CASSPGQDSTDTQYF. CDR3 bases: TGCGCCAGCAGCCCGGGACAGGATAGCACAGATACGCAGTATTTT.

This clone was picked up a small number of times. Here the CDR3 DNA reads TGTGCCAGCAGCGTAGGTACAGGGATTTCGAACACTGAAGCTTTCTTT. Amino acids: CASSVGTGISNTEAFF. The J gene is TRBJ1-1, the V gene TRBV9; D perhaps matches TRBD1 (6 bases). The CDR3 has 16 amino acids. Germline assignment: CDR1 SGDLS and CDR2 YYNGEE. V lost 0 bases, J lost 1 base, and 13 bases lay in between.

The chain has TRBV19 and TRBJ1-5; TRBD1 agrees at 8 bases. J gave up 6 bases and V 7 bases, and 8 bases lay outside the gene matches. This CDR3 region has 14 residues. The germline gives CDR1 LNHDA, CDR2 SQIVND (reference sequence). The CDR3 protein is CASNQGARSQPQHF. The CDR3 DNA is TGTGCCAGTAATCAGGGGGCTAGAAGTCAGCCCCAGCATTTT.

The chain links TRBV6-5 to TRBJ2-5; D is ambiguous. The germline gives CDR1 MNHEY, CDR2 SVGAGI. This CDR3 contains 12 residues. The V end was cut by 7 bases, the J end by 5 bases, with 11 bases between. The CDR3 bases are TGTGCCAGCAAAGACCCCGGGGAGACCCAGTACTTC. Protein product: CASKDPGETQYF.

The chain has TRBV2 and TRBJ2-7; perhaps TRBD2 as D (6 bases). The CDR3 contains 12 residues. Germline V gene data show CDR1 as SNHLY and CDR2 as FYNNEI. Trimming took 5 bases from V and 7 from J, leaving 12 bases between them. CDR3 bases: TGTGCCAGCAGTCTGGATGCGGGGGAGCAGTACTTC. Translation gives CASSLDAGEQYF.

This chain uses TRBV28 with TRBJ1-1; the D is unclear. Trimming cost V 6 bases and J 6 bases, with 8 bases left between them. The CDR3 length is 11 residues. Germline V lookup: CDR1 MDHEN, CDR2 SYDVKM. CDR3 residues: CASRGSAEAFF. The CDR3 bases are TGTGCCAGCAGGGGGAGTGCTGAAGCTTTCTTT. The whole variable domain, remainder taken from reference TRBV28 and TRBJ1-1, is DVKVTQSSRYLVKRTGEKVFLECVQDMDHENMFWYRQDPGLGLRLIYFSYDVKMKEKGDIPEGYSVSREKKERFSLILESASTNQTSMYLCASRGSAEAFFGQGTRLTVV.

This clone came up once. The chain uses TRBV19 and TRBJ1-4, with 7 bases lining up with TRBD1. With 6 bases clipped from V and 7 bases from J, the junction kept 11 bases outside the gene matches. CDR1 and CDR2 from the germline V gene are LNHDA and SQIVND (reference sequence). The CDR3 totals 15 residues. CDR3 bases: TGTGCCAGTAGGGACAGGAGTAACCCAGGTGAAAAACTGTTTTTT. Amino acid sequence: CASRDRSNPGEKLFF.

The chain carries TRBV5-4 and TRBJ2-1; D is perhaps TRBD2 (5 bases). The CDR3 runs to 14 residues. Trimming left V 0 bases short and J 6 bases short, with 10 bases between. CDR1 and CDR2 (germline): SGHNT, YYREEE (reference sequence). DNA for the CDR3: TGTGCCAGCAGCTTGGCCGCGGGCTTCAATGAGCAGTTCTTC. It yields the protein CASSLAAGFNEQFF.

V usage is TRBV7-6 and J usage is TRBJ1-4; tentative D call: TRBD1 (6 bases). Deletions cut 0 bases from V and 7 bases from J, with 15 bases between. Germline CDR1 is SGHVS and CDR2 is FNYEAQ. This CDR3 region has 16 residues. The CDR3 spells CASSLAPGGLGEKLFF. Written as DNA, the CDR3 is TGTGCCAGCAGCTTAGCCCCGGGGGGGCTAGGTGAAAAACTGTTTTTT.

The chain carries TRBV20-1 and TRBJ2-3; 8 bases map to TRBD1. Looked up from germline, CDR1 is DFQATT and CDR2 is SNEGSKA (reference sequence). This CDR3 comprises 15 residues. J lost 5 bases, V lost 3 bases, and 10 bases had no gene match. The CDR3 loop is CSASLPGTGRDTQYF. The CDR3 bases are TGCAGTGCTAGTTTGCCCGGGACAGGTCGAGATACGCAGTATTTT.

The rearrangement joins TRBV7-2 to TRBJ2-2; 8 bases line up with TRBD2. The CDR3 totals 16 residues. After removal of 5 bases from V and 2 bases from J, the junction contained 7 bases not matched to a gene. Looked up from germline, CDR1 is SGHTA and CDR2 is FQGNSA. CDR3 in DNA: TGTGCCAGCAGCCCCGGACTAGCAGATAACACCGGGGAGCTGTTTTTT. Translation gives CASSPGLADNTGELFF. Complete variable domain (other parts from reference TRBV7-2 and TRBJ2-2): GAGVSQSPSNKVTEKGKDVELRCDPISGHTALYWYRQSLGQGLEFLIYFQGNSAPDKSGLPSDRFSAERTGGSVSTLTIQRTQQEDSAVYLCASSPGLADNTGELFFGEGSRLTVL.

The rearrangement uses TRBV2 and TRBJ2-7; 7 bases are shared with TRBD1. The germline V gene encodes CDR1 SNHLY and CDR2 FYNNEI. The CDR3 consists of 14 residues. V lost 6 bases and J lost 2; bases outside the gene matches: 7. The DNA for the CDR3 is TGTGCCAGCAGCCGCACGGGACAGACCTACGAGCAGTACTTC. This codes for CASSRTGQTYEQYF.

The chain links TRBV7-2 to TRBJ2-1; D might be TRBD2 (7 bases). Trimming cost V 1 base and J 5 bases, with 12 bases left between them. This CDR3 region has 15 residues. CDR1 is SGHTA and CDR2 is FQGNSA in the germline V gene. The CDR3 sequence: CASSLVGGPNNEQFF. The CDR3 coding sequence is TGTGCCAGCAGCTTAGTCGGGGGGCCAAACAATGAGCAGTTCTTC.

This clone was counted between two and nine times. The rearrangement uses TRBV6-6 and TRBJ1-5; 8 nucleotides agree with TRBD1. CDR1 and CDR2 from the germline V gene are MNHNY and SVGAGI (reference sequence). After removal of 10 bases from V and 3 bases from J, the junction contained 8 bases not matched to a gene. The length of the CDR3 is 14 residues. In DNA, the CDR3 is TGTGCCATCCGGGGACAGGCGATCAATCAGCCCCAGCATTTT. Translated, it gives CAIRGQAINQPQHF.

The DNA of the CDR3 is TGTGCCAGTGGGGACAGGGTCAGCAATGAGCAGTTCTTC. Amino acids: CASGDRVSNEQFF. J is TRBJ2-1 and V is TRBV3-1 (or the pseudogene TRBV3-2); 9 nucleotides align to TRBD1. The J segment lost 6 bases and the V segment lost 9 bases, leaving 6 bases of the junction unmatched. Germline CDR1 LGHDT, CDR2 YNNKEL (reference sequence). The CDR3 runs to 13 residues.

This clone was counted ten times or more. The CDR3 sequence: CASSIEPVNEKLFF. CDR3 in DNA: TGTGCCAGTAGTATCGAGCCGGTTAATGAAAAACTGTTTTTT. This chain connects TRBV19 to TRBJ1-4, with D hard to call. The V end lost 3 bases, the J end lost 4 bases, and 9 bases lay between the germline ends. Germline CDR1 reads LNHDA; CDR2 reads SQIVND (reference sequence). CDR3 size: 14 residues.

The CDR3 DNA sequence: TGTGCCAGCAGTTGGGGACAGGCCGGCTCCTACGAGCAGTACTTC. Protein sequence: CASSWGQAGSYEQYF. The chain joins TRBV28 to TRBJ2-7, with 8 bases that match TRBD1. The trim removed 4 bases at V and 0 bases at J, leaving 5 bases unmatched. The V gene's germline CDR1 is MDHEN and CDR2 SYDVKM. This CDR3 has 15 amino acids.

V is TRBV7-2 and J is TRBJ1-6; D remains unclear. Trimming cost V 5 bases and J 6 bases, with 14 bases left between them. Germline assignment: CDR1 SGHTA and CDR2 FQGNSA. The CDR3 totals 15 residues. The CDR3 coding sequence is TGTGCCAGCAGCCTAAGCCCCCCCGGTAATTCACCCCTCCACTTT. Translation gives CASSLSPPGNSPLHF.

The chain is built from TRBV5-6 and TRBJ1-2, with D hard to call. The germline V gene has CDR1 SGHDT and CDR2 YYEEEE. Deletions cut 0 bases from V and 1 base from J, with 7 bases between. The CDR3 is made up of 14 amino acids. DNA for the CDR3: TGTGCCAGCAGCTTGGACAGCCATAACTATGGCTACACCTTC. Its translation: CASSLDSHNYGYTF.